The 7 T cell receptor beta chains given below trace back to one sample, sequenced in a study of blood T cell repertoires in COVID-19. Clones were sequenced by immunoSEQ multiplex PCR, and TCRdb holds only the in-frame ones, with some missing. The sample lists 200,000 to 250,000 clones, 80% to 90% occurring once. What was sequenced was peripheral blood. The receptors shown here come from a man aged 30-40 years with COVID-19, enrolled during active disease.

The DNA of the CDR3 is TGCGCCAGCAGCTTGGATGGGACAGCCAACAATGAGCAGTTCTTC. Its translation is CASSLDGTANNEQFF. The gene calls are TRBV5-1 and TRBJ2-1, with 7 nucleotides matching TRBD1. V shed 0 bases, J shed 5 bases, and the junction held 5 bases outside the gene matches. CDR3 length equals 15 residues. The germline V gene encodes CDR1 SGHRS and CDR2 YFSETQ.

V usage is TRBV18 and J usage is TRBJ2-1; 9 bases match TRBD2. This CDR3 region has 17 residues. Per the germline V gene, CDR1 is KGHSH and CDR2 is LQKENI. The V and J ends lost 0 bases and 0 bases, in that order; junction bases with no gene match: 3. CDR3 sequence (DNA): TGTGCCAGCTCACCACCGAATAGCGGGAGCTCCTACAATGAGCAGTTCTTC. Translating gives CASSPPNSGSSYNEQFF.

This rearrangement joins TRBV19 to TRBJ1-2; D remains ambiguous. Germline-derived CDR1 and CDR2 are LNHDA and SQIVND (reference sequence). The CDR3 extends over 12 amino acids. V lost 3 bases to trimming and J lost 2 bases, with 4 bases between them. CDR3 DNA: TGTGCCAGTAGTATCCTGAACTATGGCTACACCTTC. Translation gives CASSILNYGYTF.

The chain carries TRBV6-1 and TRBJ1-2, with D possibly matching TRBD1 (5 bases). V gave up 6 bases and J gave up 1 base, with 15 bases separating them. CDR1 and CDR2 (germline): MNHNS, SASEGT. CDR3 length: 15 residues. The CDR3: CASSLDSNFNYGYTF. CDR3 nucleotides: TGTGCCAGCAGCCTAGACAGCAACTTTAACTATGGCTACACCTTC.

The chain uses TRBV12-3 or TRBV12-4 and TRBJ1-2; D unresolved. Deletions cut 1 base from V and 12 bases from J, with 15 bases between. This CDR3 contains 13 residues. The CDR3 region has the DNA TGTGCCAGCAGTTTAGGAGTGACCCGGACTAACACCTTC. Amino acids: CASSLGVTRTNTF.

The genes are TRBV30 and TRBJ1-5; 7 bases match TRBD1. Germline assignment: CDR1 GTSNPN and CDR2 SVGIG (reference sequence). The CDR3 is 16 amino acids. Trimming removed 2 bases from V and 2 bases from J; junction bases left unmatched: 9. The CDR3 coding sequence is TGTGCCTGGAGTAGGCAGGGGGATAGAGGCAATCAGCCCCAGCATTTT. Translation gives CAWSRQGDRGNQPQHF.

CDR3: CSVAGHSRQSYEQYF. As DNA, the CDR3 is TGCAGCGTTGCCGGACATTCCCGGCAATCCTACGAGCAGTACTTC. V usage is TRBV29-1 and J usage is TRBJ2-7; weak D call: TRBD1 (5 bases). This CDR3 region has 15 residues. The germline V gene has CDR1 SQVTM and CDR2 ANQGSEA. V was pared by 4 bases and J by 1 base, with 17 bases between.